This passage covers 25 T cell receptor beta chains from one sample sequenced in a study of CD8+ T cells in alopecia areata. Sample treatment: oral pan-JAK inhibitor, 5-10 mg twice daily. Extracted RNA was reverse transcribed into cDNA, the sequencing template. Assay used: immunoSEQ multiplex PCR; TCRdb lists only in-frame clones, some missing. The data contain about 190,000 clones, 60% of them singletons. This specimen was CD4+ T cells sorted from blood, taken at week 4, from a patient treated with tofacitinib. The receptors stem from a human donor with alopecia areata.

The chain is built from TRBV5-4 and TRBJ2-1, with 7 bases aligning to TRBD2. The CDR3 consists of 14 residues. Germline-derived CDR1 and CDR2 are SGHNT and YYREEE (reference sequence). V trimming: 5 bases; J trimming: 8 bases; junction bases outside the gene matches: 10. CDR3 region: CASRTEAGRDEQFF. The DNA of the CDR3 is TGTGCCAGCAGGACCGAGGCGGGGAGGGATGAGCAGTTCTTC.

V gene TRBV6-5 combines with J gene TRBJ2-4, with TRBD1 matching 8 bases. CDR1 and CDR2 from the germline V gene are MNHEY and SVGAGI. V shed 6 bases and J 5 bases; nucleotides not matched to a gene: 6. CDR3 length equals 14 residues. The CDR3 region is CASRIDRGENIQYF. CDR3 sequence (DNA): TGTGCCAGCAGGATCGACAGGGGTGAAAACATTCAGTACTTC.

The chain uses TRBV4-1 and TRBJ2-7; 7 bases map to TRBD1. The junction had 10 bases not matched to a gene; V was cut back by 0 bases and J by 5 bases. The CDR3 runs 16 residues. Germline CDR1 is MGHRA and CDR2 is YSYEKL. CDR3 residues: CASSQDLSRGYDEQYF. The CDR3, as DNA: TGCGCCAGCAGCCAAGATCTCTCCAGGGGGTATGACGAGCAGTACTTC.

The chain carries TRBV5-4 and TRBJ1-2, with D unresolved. This CDR3 region has 15 residues. V was pared by 0 bases and J by 0 bases, with 9 bases between. CDR1 and CDR2 from the germline V gene are SGHNT and YYREEE (reference sequence). This chain's CDR3 is CASSLAAGSNYGYTF. The CDR3 DNA follows: TGTGCCAGCAGCTTGGCCGCCGGCTCTAACTATGGCTACACCTTC.

This clone was seen more than once but under ten times. J is TRBJ2-7 and V is TRBV4-2; 8 nucleotides line up with TRBD2. Germline lookup yields CDR1 LGHNA and CDR2 YNFKEQ. The CDR3 spans 15 residues. The V and J ends lost 4 bases and 6 bases, in that order; junction bases with no gene match: 11. The CDR3 reads CASSPGGATPTEQYF. CDR3 coding DNA: TGTGCCAGCAGCCCCGGGGGGGCAACACCGACCGAGCAGTACTTC.

The chain employs TRBV2 and TRBJ2-5; the match to TRBD2 covers 8 bases. The CDR3 extends over 14 amino acids. The V segment lost 5 bases and the J segment 6 bases; nucleotides outside the gene matches: 8. Germline-derived CDR1 and CDR2 are SNHLY and FYNNEI. CDR3 amino acids: CASSRDGRGQTQYF. CDR3 DNA: TGTGCCAGCAGTCGTGACGGGAGGGGCCAGACCCAGTACTTC.

The gene calls are TRBV10-3 and TRBJ2-3; TRBD1 might be the D (5 bases). In germline, CDR1 is ENHRY, CDR2 SYGVKD. There are 13 residues in the CDR3. The ends were cut back, 6 bases at V and 2 bases at J, with 9 bases in the middle. The CDR3 bases are TGTGCCATCAGGTTGGGGCCCACAGATACGCAGTATTTT. Its protein is CAIRLGPTDTQYF.

The V gene is TRBV5-5, the J gene TRBJ1-2; possible D gene TRBD1, 5 bases. V was pared by 2 bases and J by 6 bases, with 14 bases between. This CDR3 spans 14 amino acids. In germline, CDR1 is SGHKS, CDR2 YYEKEE (reference sequence). The CDR3 sequence is CASSLSGFGDGYTF. The CDR3 bases are TGTGCCAGCAGCTTATCAGGGTTTGGCGATGGCTACACCTTC.

The chain recombines TRBV2 with TRBJ1-2, with D maybe TRBD1 (5 bases). Germline V gives CDR1 SNHLY, CDR2 FYNNEI. CDR3 length: 12 amino acids. V was trimmed by 5 bases and J by 6 bases, leaving 10 bases between them. The CDR3 sequence is CASSFGGNGYTF. The DNA for the CDR3 is TGTGCCAGCAGTTTTGGGGGTAATGGCTACACCTTC.

V gene TRBV6-8 combines with J gene TRBJ1-2; D is undetermined. The CDR3 covers 13 residues. CDR1 is MNHGY, CDR2 SAAAGT, per germline. Trimming took 6 bases from V and 3 from J, leaving 11 bases between them. This CDR3 reads CASREDGHYGYTF. The CDR3 nucleotides read TGTGCCAGCAGAGAGGACGGCCACTATGGCTACACCTTC.

This clone was counted only a few times. The gene calls are TRBV11-2 and TRBJ2-2, with TRBD2 matching over 7 bases. CDR3 length: 13 residues. Trimming took 5 bases from V and 6 from J; bases not matched to a gene: 3. Germline values: CDR1 SGHAT, CDR2 FQNNGV. The CDR3 region is CASSPAGAGELFF. CDR3 nucleotides: TGTGCCAGCAGCCCTGCGGGGGCCGGGGAGCTGTTTTTT.

This clone was seen only a few times. The chain combines TRBV11-2 with TRBJ2-7; no clear D. The CDR3 spans 13 residues. Germline V CDR1 and CDR2: SGHAT, FQNNGV. V was pared by 3 bases and J by 3 bases, with 9 bases between. CDR3 sequence reads: CASSFTFLYEQYF. The CDR3 bases are TGTGCCAGCAGCTTCACTTTCCTCTACGAGCAGTACTTC.

The V gene is TRBV7-9, the J gene TRBJ2-5, with TRBD1 matching over 12 bases. In germline, CDR1 is SEHNR, CDR2 FQNEAQ (reference sequence). The V and J ends lost 4 bases and 5 bases, in that order; junction bases with no gene match: 5. The CDR3 is made up of 15 amino acids. CDR3 sequence (DNA): TGTGCCAGCAGCTGGGACAGGGGGCGGAAGGAGACCCAGTACTTC. Translating it yields CASSWDRGRKETQYF.

A note on this clone: This sample includes further DNA sequences coding for the same CDR3. V gene TRBV7-2 combines with J gene TRBJ2-5; D is undetermined. The CDR3 runs 13 residues. Germline lookup yields CDR1 SGHTA and CDR2 FQGNSA. V gave up 3 bases and J gave up 2 bases, with 7 bases separating them. In DNA, the CDR3 is TGTGCCAGCAGCTTTCGGCGTCAAGAGACCCAGTACTTC. Protein sequence: CASSFRRQETQYF.

This clone was seen more than once but under ten times. This chain joins TRBV15 and TRBJ2-3; 12 positions agree with TRBD2. From germline, CDR1 is LNHNV and CDR2 YYDKDF (reference sequence). CDR3 size: 14 residues. V lost 11 bases, J lost 3 bases, and 6 bases stayed unmatched. CDR3 sequence (DNA): TGTGCCGCGGGGACTAGCGGGTTGACAGATACGCAGTATTTT. It encodes CAAGTSGLTDTQYF.

This clone was recorded only once. J is TRBJ1-1 and V is TRBV30, with D possibly being TRBD1 (6 bases). The germline V and J ends were trimmed by 8 bases and 5 bases, with 21 bases remaining between them. The germline V gene encodes CDR1 GTSNPN and CDR2 SVGIG (reference sequence). The CDR3 totals 14 residues. CDR3 loop: CAAPGLGAGTEAFF. The CDR3 DNA reads as TGTGCCGCCCCCGGGTTGGGGGCAGGGACTGAAGCTTTCTTT. The whole variable domain, remainder taken from reference TRBV30 and TRBJ1-1, is SQTIHQWPATLVQPVGSPLSLECTVEGTSNPNLYWYRQAAGRGLQLLFYSVGIGQISSEVPQNLSASRPQDRQFILSSKKLLLSDSGFYLCAAPGLGAGTEAFFGQGTRLTVV.

This sequence joins TRBV30 and TRBJ1-3, with D uncertain. V lost 3 bases to trimming and J lost 0 bases, with 3 bases between them. Germline-derived CDR1 and CDR2 are GTSNPN and SVGIG (reference sequence). The CDR3 length is 12 residues. CDR3 sequence reads: CAWRSSGNTIYF. The DNA of the CDR3 is TGTGCCTGGAGGAGCTCTGGAAACACCATATATTTT.

The rearrangement uses TRBV30 and TRBJ2-1, with 13 bases that match TRBD2. V was clipped by 5 bases and J by 2 bases; unmatched bases: 3. The CDR3 has 15 amino acids. Germline CDR1 and CDR2: GTSNPN and SVGIG (reference sequence). The CDR3 region is CAWGLAGAPYNEQFF. DNA of the CDR3: TGTGCCTGGGGACTAGCGGGAGCCCCCTACAATGAGCAGTTCTTC.

The V and J genes are TRBV15 and TRBJ2-1; a possible D gene is TRBD1 (7 bases). The CDR3 is made up of 15 amino acids. With 2 bases removed from V and 4 bases from J, the gap between germline ends came to 12 bases. The germline gives CDR1 LNHNV, CDR2 YYDKDF (reference sequence). CDR3 DNA sequence: TGTGCCACCAGCAGAAGGAGGGGACAGTACAATGAGCAGTTCTTC. Protein: CATSRRRGQYNEQFF.

The chain links TRBV4-1 to TRBJ2-2; D ambiguous. Trimming stripped 0 bases from V and 3 bases from J, with 11 bases between. This CDR3 has 16 residues. Germline CDR1 and CDR2: MGHRA and YSYEKL. CDR3 nucleotide sequence: TGCGCCAGCAGCCAAGATGGGAACTTCTACACCGGGGAGCTGTTTTTT. It yields the protein CASSQDGNFYTGELFF.

In this sample, this clone turned up a few times. The gene calls are TRBV2 and TRBJ1-2; maybe TRBD1 (5 bases). This CDR3 has 11 residues. Germline CDR1 and CDR2: SNHLY and FYNNEI. The ends were cut back, 2 bases at V and 10 bases at J, with 8 bases in the middle. The CDR3 DNA reads TGTGCCAGCAGTGAAATGGGGGTCTACACCTTC. Its translation is CASSEMGVYTF.

This chain joins TRBV20-1 and TRBJ2-7; D is unclear. This CDR3 has 10 residues. CDR1 is DFQATT, CDR2 SNEGSKA, per germline (reference sequence). V was cut by 8 bases and J by 2 bases, with 7 bases left in between. The CDR3 here is CSFGTYEQYF. CDR3 DNA: TGCAGTTTTGGGACCTACGAGCAGTACTTC.

The chain is built from TRBV11-1 and TRBJ2-7; no definite D call. Trimming left V 5 bases short and J 3 bases short, with 14 bases between. Germline CDR1 reads SGHAT; CDR2 reads FQDESV (reference sequence). The CDR3 is made up of 14 amino acids. The CDR3 region is CASSSAVSGYEQYF. The CDR3 DNA reads TGTGCCAGCAGCAGCGCCGTTTCCGGCTACGAGCAGTACTTC.

The chain links TRBV7-6 to TRBJ2-1; 9 nucleotides agree with TRBD2. CDR1 SGHVS and CDR2 FNYEAQ come from the germline V gene. The CDR3 totals 16 residues. With 3 bases clipped from V and 2 bases from J, the junction kept 5 bases outside the gene matches. The CDR3 reads CASSFLAGETYNEQFF. DNA for the CDR3: TGTGCCAGCAGCTTTTTAGCGGGAGAGACCTACAATGAGCAGTTCTTC.

The chain recombines TRBV19 with TRBJ2-5; no definite D call. CDR3 size: 15 residues. Trimming stripped 3 bases from V and 0 bases from J, with 11 bases between. Looked up from germline, CDR1 is LNHDA and CDR2 is SQIVND (reference sequence). CDR3: CASSIFVGYQETQYF. CDR3 sequence (DNA): TGTGCCAGTAGTATTTTTGTCGGGTACCAAGAGACCCAGTACTTC.